Listed below are T cell receptor beta chains from one sample, sequenced in a study of T-cell reconstitution after alpha-beta-depleted transplantation in children. TCRdb recomputed calls from the PCR reads with MiXCR, one row per CDR3 protein. The repertoire holds about 500,000 distinct CDR3 sequences, with about 31% as singletons. The sample was PBMCs from the stem cell graft donor, taken from the stem cell graft. The receptor source for this set is a human donor who donated a stem cell graft to a child with aplastic anemia. The CDR3 runs from the conserved cysteine through the conserved F or W. A D gene is named only where the DNA matches it firmly. Rows may omit the clone size; those that give it use once, few, many or a size class.

j_gene: TRBJ1-1
d_gene: TRBD1
len: 14
abundance: few
v_gene: TRBV5-1
CDR3aa: CASRRGTANTEAFF
CDR3nt: TGCGCCAGCAGACGCGGGACAGCGAACACTGAAGCTTTCTTT

j_gene: TRBJ2-1
d_gene: TRBD2
len: 18
abundance: few
v_gene: TRBV30
CDR3aa: CAWSLGLAGPISYNEQFF
CDR3nt: TGTGCCTGGAGCTTGGGACTAGCGGGACCCATCTCCTACAATGAGCAGTTCTTC

j_gene: TRBJ2-3
d_gene: TRBD2
len: 13
abundance: few
v_gene: TRBV6-2/TRBV6-3
CDR3aa: CASRLAGANTQYF
CDR3nt: TGTGCCAGCAGGCTAGCGGGGGCAAATACGCAGTATTTT

j_gene: TRBJ2-1
d_gene: .
len: 16
abundance: .
v_gene: TRBV29-1
CDR3aa: CSVEYSVKSSYNEQFF
CDR3nt: TGCAGCGTTGAGTACAGCGTAAAGAGCTCCTACAATGAGCAGTTCTTC

j_gene: TRBJ1-3
d_gene: .
len: 12
abundance: .
v_gene: TRBV29-1
CDR3aa: CSVVVSGNTIYF
CDR3nt: TGCAGCGTTGTAGTCTCTGGAAACACCATATATTTT

j_gene: TRBJ1-4
d_gene: TRBD1
len: 15
abundance: .
v_gene: TRBV4-3
CDR3aa: CASSQELQGDEKLFF
CDR3nt: TGCGCCAGCAGCCAAGAGTTACAGGGGGATGAAAAACTGTTTTTT

j_gene: TRBJ2-2
d_gene: .
len: 15
abundance: .
v_gene: TRBV5-1
CDR3aa: CASSLDRDGAGELFF
CDR3nt: TGCGCCAGCAGCTTGGACAGGGATGGAGCCGGGGAGCTGTTTTTT

j_gene: TRBJ1-2
d_gene: .
len: 15
abundance: few
v_gene: TRBV7-8
CDR3aa: CASSLTGPLNYGYTF
CDR3nt: TGTGCCAGCAGCCTTACTGGCCCCCTAAACTATGGCTACACCTTC

j_gene: TRBJ2-1
d_gene: TRBD2
len: 12
abundance: .
v_gene: TRBV24-1
CDR3aa: CATSGTSDEQFF
CDR3nt: TGTGCCACCAGTGGTACTAGCGATGAGCAGTTCTTC

j_gene: TRBJ1-5
d_gene: TRBD1
len: 14
abundance: .
v_gene: TRBV6-5
CDR3aa: CASATGAYNQPQHF
CDR3nt: TGTGCCAGCGCGACAGGGGCTTACAATCAGCCCCAGCATTTT

j_gene: TRBJ1-5
d_gene: TRBD1
len: 16
abundance: many
v_gene: TRBV6-5
CDR3aa: CASSSRTGYSNQPQHF
CDR3nt: TGTGCCAGCAGTTCGCGGACAGGGTATTCCAATCAGCCCCAGCATTTT

j_gene: TRBJ2-7
d_gene: TRBD2
len: 15
abundance: .
v_gene: TRBV2
CDR3aa: CASSDPGPGGYEQYF
CDR3nt: TGTGCCAGCAGCGATCCGGGACCGGGGGGCTACGAGCAGTACTTC

j_gene: TRBJ2-7
d_gene: .
len: 16
abundance: few
v_gene: TRBV15
CDR3aa: CATSRDGQGNRYEQYF
CDR3nt: TGTGCCACCAGCAGAGATGGGCAGGGAAATCGTTACGAGCAGTACTTC

j_gene: TRBJ2-2
d_gene: .
len: 13
abundance: .
v_gene: TRBV18
CDR3aa: CASSPLDTGELFF
CDR3nt: TGTGCCAGCTCACCCCTCGACACCGGGGAGCTGTTTTTT

j_gene: TRBJ1-1
d_gene: TRBD1
len: 15
abundance: .
v_gene: TRBV7-6
CDR3aa: CASSEWDRGSTEAFF
CDR3nt: TGTGCCAGCAGCGAATGGGACAGGGGTTCAACTGAAGCTTTCTTT

j_gene: TRBJ2-5
d_gene: TRBD2
len: 17
abundance: few
v_gene: TRBV20-1
CDR3aa: CSARALLGLAGVETQYF
CDR3nt: TGCAGTGCTAGAGCCCTCTTGGGACTAGCGGGTGTAGAGACCCAGTACTTC

j_gene: TRBJ2-1
d_gene: TRBD1
len: 13
abundance: .
v_gene: TRBV28
CDR3aa: CASGPGQGIEQFF
CDR3nt: TGTGCCAGCGGACCGGGACAGGGGATTGAGCAGTTCTTC

j_gene: TRBJ2-5
d_gene: .
len: 13
abundance: few
v_gene: TRBV11-3
CDR3aa: CASSDRRVETQYF
CDR3nt: TGTGCCAGCAGCGACAGAAGGGTGGAGACCCAGTACTTC

j_gene: TRBJ2-1
d_gene: .
len: 16
abundance: .
v_gene: TRBV13
CDR3aa: CASSLFAESSYNEQFF
CDR3nt: TGTGCCAGCAGCTTATTTGCGGAGAGCTCCTACAATGAGCAGTTCTTC

j_gene: TRBJ2-1
d_gene: TRBD2
len: 19
abundance: .
v_gene: TRBV12-3/TRBV12-4
CDR3aa: CASSLSRLAGGSTYNEQFF
CDR3nt: TGTGCCAGCAGTTTATCTCGGCTAGCGGGAGGCTCTACCTACAATGAGCAGTTCTTC

j_gene: TRBJ1-5
d_gene: TRBD1
len: 15
abundance: .
v_gene: TRBV7-2
CDR3aa: CASSWGDRAGQPQHF
CDR3nt: TGTGCCAGCAGCTGGGGGGACAGGGCTGGGCAGCCCCAGCATTTT

j_gene: TRBJ2-1
d_gene: .
len: 15
abundance: .
v_gene: TRBV5-1
CDR3aa: CASSLDGTSYNEQFF
CDR3nt: TGCGCCAGCAGTCTCGACGGGACCTCCTACAATGAGCAGTTCTTC

j_gene: TRBJ1-3
d_gene: .
len: 15
abundance: .
v_gene: TRBV7-9
CDR3aa: CASSPPTGSGNTIYF
CDR3nt: TGTGCCAGCAGCCCACCTACAGGGTCTGGAAACACCATATATTTT

j_gene: TRBJ1-5
d_gene: .
len: 13
abundance: .
v_gene: TRBV29-1
CDR3aa: CSVESDQGQPQHF
CDR3nt: TGCAGCGTTGAATCGGACCAGGGTCAGCCCCAGCATTTT

j_gene: TRBJ2-3
d_gene: .
len: 14
abundance: .
v_gene: TRBV7-9
CDR3aa: CASSLGTPPDTQYF
CDR3nt: TGTGCCAGCAGCTTAGGGACACCGCCCGATACGCAGTATTTT

j_gene: TRBJ2-5
d_gene: .
len: 13
abundance: few
v_gene: TRBV7-2
CDR3aa: CASSPPSKETQYF
CDR3nt: TGTGCCAGCAGCCCGCCTTCTAAAGAGACCCAGTACTTC

j_gene: TRBJ1-4
d_gene: .
len: 17
abundance: .
v_gene: TRBV4-3
CDR3aa: CASSQDGTGLSGEKLFF
CDR3nt: TGCGCCAGCAGCCAAGACGGGACGGGCCTTTCAGGGGAAAAACTGTTTTTT

j_gene: TRBJ1-2
d_gene: .
len: 16
abundance: .
v_gene: TRBV18
CDR3aa: CASSPYTGNANYDYTF
CDR3nt: TGTGCCAGCTCACCTTATACGGGGAACGCTAACTATGACTACACCTTC

j_gene: TRBJ1-3
d_gene: TRBD1
len: 15
abundance: .
v_gene: TRBV6-1
CDR3aa: CASSRIGTVENTIYF
CDR3nt: TGTGCCAGCAGCCGAATCGGGACAGTGGAAAACACCATATATTTT

j_gene: TRBJ2-5
d_gene: TRBD2
len: 16
abundance: .
v_gene: TRBV4-1
CDR3aa: CASSHPTQTSHETQYF
CDR3nt: TGCGCCAGCAGCCATCCCACACAGACTAGCCATGAGACCCAGTACTTC

j_gene: TRBJ2-1
d_gene: TRBD2
len: 18
abundance: .
v_gene: TRBV20-1
CDR3aa: CSARGDPGLAVSYNEQFF
CDR3nt: TGCAGTGCTAGAGGGGATCCGGGACTAGCGGTCTCCTACAATGAGCAGTTCTTC

j_gene: TRBJ1-1
d_gene: .
len: 15
abundance: .
v_gene: TRBV9
CDR3aa: CASSVHYSEEAEAFF
CDR3nt: TGTGCCAGCAGCGTACATTACTCGGAAGAGGCTGAAGCTTTCTTT

j_gene: TRBJ1-4
d_gene: .
len: 15
abundance: .
v_gene: TRBV3-1
CDR3aa: CASSPPDFPDEKLFF
CDR3nt: TGTGCCAGCAGCCCACCGGATTTTCCGGACGAAAAACTGTTTTTT

j_gene: TRBJ2-6
d_gene: .
len: 14
abundance: .
v_gene: TRBV29-1
CDR3aa: CSVDAEAGANVLTF
CDR3nt: TGCAGCGTTGACGCAGAGGCTGGGGCCAACGTCCTGACTTTC

j_gene: TRBJ1-5
d_gene: TRBD1
len: 14
abundance: few
v_gene: TRBV12-3/TRBV12-4
CDR3aa: CAISGTGNNQPQHF
CDR3nt: TGTGCCATTTCCGGGACAGGGAACAATCAGCCCCAGCATTTT

j_gene: TRBJ1-2
d_gene: TRBD1
len: 13
abundance: few
v_gene: TRBV29-1
CDR3aa: CSVLSGQSYGYTF
CDR3nt: TGCAGCGTACTGTCGGGACAGAGCTATGGCTACACCTTC

j_gene: TRBJ2-5
d_gene: .
len: 14
abundance: .
v_gene: TRBV5-1
CDR3aa: CASSQGREGETQYF
CDR3nt: TGCGCCAGCTCTCAGGGGAGAGAAGGAGAGACCCAGTACTTC

j_gene: TRBJ2-7
d_gene: .
len: 14
abundance: .
v_gene: TRBV10-3
CDR3aa: CAIRTQGSLYEQYF
CDR3nt: TGTGCCATCAGAACGCAGGGGAGTCTATACGAGCAGTACTTC

j_gene: TRBJ2-1
d_gene: TRBD1
len: 16
abundance: .
v_gene: TRBV6-5
CDR3aa: CASSYSTQGASNEQFF
CDR3nt: TGTGCCAGCAGTTACTCGACACAGGGGGCCTCCAATGAGCAGTTCTTC

j_gene: TRBJ2-3
d_gene: .
len: 14
abundance: .
v_gene: TRBV4-1
CDR3aa: CASSQGAGMGTQYF
CDR3nt: TGCGCCAGCAGCCAAGGGGCCGGGATGGGTACGCAGTATTTT

j_gene: TRBJ2-7
d_gene: .
len: 14
abundance: few
v_gene: TRBV27
CDR3aa: CASSFSEQPYEQYF
CDR3nt: TGTGCCAGCAGTTTTAGTGAACAGCCCTACGAGCAGTACTTC

j_gene: TRBJ1-4
d_gene: .
len: 15
abundance: .
v_gene: TRBV7-9
CDR3aa: CATPRPHRTNEKLFF
CDR3nt: TGTGCCACCCCTCGACCGCACCGCACTAATGAAAAACTGTTTTTT

j_gene: TRBJ1-4
d_gene: TRBD1
len: 15
abundance: .
v_gene: TRBV27
CDR3aa: CASSLRQGANEKLFF
CDR3nt: TGTGCCAGCAGTTTAAGACAGGGGGCTAATGAAAAACTGTTTTTT

j_gene: TRBJ1-3
d_gene: .
len: 17
abundance: .
v_gene: TRBV7-6
CDR3aa: CASSLEQQVGSGNTIYF
CDR3nt: TGTGCCAGCAGCTTAGAACAACAGGTGGGGTCTGGAAACACCATATATTTT